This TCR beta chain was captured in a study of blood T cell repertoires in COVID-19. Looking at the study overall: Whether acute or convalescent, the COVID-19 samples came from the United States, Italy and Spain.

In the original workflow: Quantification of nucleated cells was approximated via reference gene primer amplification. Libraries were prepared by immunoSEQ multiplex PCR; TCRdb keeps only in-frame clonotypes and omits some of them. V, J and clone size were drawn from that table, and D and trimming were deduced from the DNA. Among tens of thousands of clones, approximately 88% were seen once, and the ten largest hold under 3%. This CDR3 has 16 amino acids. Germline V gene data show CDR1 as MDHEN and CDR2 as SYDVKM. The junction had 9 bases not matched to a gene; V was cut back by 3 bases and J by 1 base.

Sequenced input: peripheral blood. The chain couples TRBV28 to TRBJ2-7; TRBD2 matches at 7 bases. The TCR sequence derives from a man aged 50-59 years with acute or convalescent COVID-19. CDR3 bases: TGTGCCAGCAGTTTCAGACTAGCCACACCATCCTACGAGCAGTACTTC. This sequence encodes CASSFRLATPSYEQYF.